The source of this T cell receptor (beta chain) is a study of blood T cells in healthy people across ages. The germline V and J ends were trimmed by 8 bases and 2 bases, with 12 bases remaining between them. Per germline, CDR1 SQVTM and CDR2 ANQGSEA. The CDR3 contains 12 residues. This clonotype was observed a handful of times. A second PCR of 7 to 11 cycles used a sample-barcoded 5' primer and a J-beta primer mix. TCRdb fed the 5' RACE reads into MiXCR, producing one record per CDR3 protein. The top ten hold about 2.9% of the sample, which has hundreds of thousands of distinct CDR3 sequences, 20% to 30% seen once. In addition, the sample was reused for a study of T cells of mothers and their children.

The V call is TRBV29-1, the J call TRBJ2-5, with TRBD1 as a possible D gene (6 bases). This TCR came from a boy aged 5-17 years in good health. Sequencing was done on a sample of blood. CDR3 DNA: TGCAGCCTACAGGGATCACAAGAGACCCAGTACTTC. It translates to CSLQGSQETQYF.